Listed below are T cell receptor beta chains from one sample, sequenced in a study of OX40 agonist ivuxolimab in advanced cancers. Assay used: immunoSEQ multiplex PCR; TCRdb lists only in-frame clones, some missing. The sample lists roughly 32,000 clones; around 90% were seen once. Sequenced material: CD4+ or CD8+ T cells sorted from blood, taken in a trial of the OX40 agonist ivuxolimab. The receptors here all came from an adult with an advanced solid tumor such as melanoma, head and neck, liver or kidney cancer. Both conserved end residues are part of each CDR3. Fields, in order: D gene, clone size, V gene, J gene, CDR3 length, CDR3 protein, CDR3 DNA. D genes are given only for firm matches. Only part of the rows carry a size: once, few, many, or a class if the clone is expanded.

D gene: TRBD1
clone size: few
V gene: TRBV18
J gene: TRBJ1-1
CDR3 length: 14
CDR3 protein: CASSPQGQRGEAFF
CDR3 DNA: TGTGCCAGCTCCCCGCAGGGACAGAGAGGTGAAGCTTTCTTT

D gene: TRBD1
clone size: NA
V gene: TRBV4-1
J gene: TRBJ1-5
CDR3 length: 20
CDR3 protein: CASSQEPVGTGENSNQPQHF
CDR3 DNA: TGCGCCAGCAGCCAAGAACCCGTTGGGACAGGGGAAAATAGCAATCAGCCCCAGCATTTT

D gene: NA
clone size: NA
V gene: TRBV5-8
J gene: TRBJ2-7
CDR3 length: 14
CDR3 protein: CASSLQGSSYEQYF
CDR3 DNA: TGTGCCAGCAGCTTGCAAGGTAGCTCCTACGAGCAGTACTTC

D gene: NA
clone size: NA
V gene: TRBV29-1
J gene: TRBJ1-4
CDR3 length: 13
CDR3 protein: CSVRTLPNEKLFF
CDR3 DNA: TGCAGCGTCCGGACACTTCCTAATGAAAAACTGTTTTTT

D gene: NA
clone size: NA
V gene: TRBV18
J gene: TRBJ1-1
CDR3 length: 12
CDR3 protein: CASSPRPEEAFF
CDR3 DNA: TGTGCCAGCTCACCACGCCCTGAGGAGGCTTTCTTT

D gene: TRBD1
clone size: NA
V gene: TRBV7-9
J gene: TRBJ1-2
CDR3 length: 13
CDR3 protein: CASSIQGGYGYTF
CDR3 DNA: TGTGCCAGCAGCATACAGGGGGGCTATGGCTACACCTTC

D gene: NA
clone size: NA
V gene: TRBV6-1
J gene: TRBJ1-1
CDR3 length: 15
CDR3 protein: CASSERAVREVEAFF
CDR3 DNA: TGTGCCAGCAGTGAAAGGGCCGTTCGGGAGGTTGAAGCTTTCTTT

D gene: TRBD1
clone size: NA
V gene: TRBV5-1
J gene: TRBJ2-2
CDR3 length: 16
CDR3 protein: CASSWAGQGNTGELFF
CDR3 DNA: TGCGCCAGCAGCTGGGCGGGACAGGGGAACACCGGGGAGCTGTTTTTT

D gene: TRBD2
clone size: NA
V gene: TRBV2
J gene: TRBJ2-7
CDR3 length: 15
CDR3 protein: CASSVGNSGTYEQYF
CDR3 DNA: TGTGCCAGCAGTGTCGGTAATAGCGGGACCTACGAGCAGTACTTC

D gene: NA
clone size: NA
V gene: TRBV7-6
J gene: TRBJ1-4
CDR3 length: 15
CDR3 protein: CASSLVGAVGEKLFF
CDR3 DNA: TGTGCCAGCAGCTTAGTGGGGGCCGTCGGTGAAAAACTGTTTTTT

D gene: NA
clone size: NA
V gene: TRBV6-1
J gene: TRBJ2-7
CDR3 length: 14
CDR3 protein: CASMRDSGDYEQYF
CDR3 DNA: TGTGCCAGCATGCGGGACTCAGGAGACTACGAGCAGTACTTC

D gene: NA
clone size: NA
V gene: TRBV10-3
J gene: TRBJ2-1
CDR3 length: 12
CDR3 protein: CASRTENNEQFF
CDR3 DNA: TGTGCCAGCCGGACAGAGAACAATGAGCAGTTCTTC

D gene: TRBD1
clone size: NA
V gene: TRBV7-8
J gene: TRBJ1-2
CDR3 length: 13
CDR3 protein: CASSLGQGFGYTF
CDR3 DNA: TGTGCCAGCAGCTTAGGACAGGGGTTTGGCTACACCTTC

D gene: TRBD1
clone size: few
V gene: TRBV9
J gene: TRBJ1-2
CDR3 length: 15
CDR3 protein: CASRGSGQGNYGYTF
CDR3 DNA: TGTGCCAGCCGAGGATCGGGACAGGGGAACTATGGCTACACCTTC

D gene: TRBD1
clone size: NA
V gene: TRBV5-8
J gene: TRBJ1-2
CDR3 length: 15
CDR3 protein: CASSWQGTANYGYTF
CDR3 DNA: TGTGCCAGCAGCTGGCAAGGGACAGCTAACTATGGCTACACCTTC

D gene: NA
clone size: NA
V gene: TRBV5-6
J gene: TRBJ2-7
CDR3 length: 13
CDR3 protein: CASSFRGAGEQYF
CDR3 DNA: TGTGCCAGCAGCTTTCGAGGGGCGGGGGAGCAGTACTTC

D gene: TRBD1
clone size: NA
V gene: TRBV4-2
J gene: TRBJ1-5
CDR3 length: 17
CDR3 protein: CASSQDRGLGVNQPQHF
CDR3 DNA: TGTGCCAGCAGCCAAGATAGGGGGCTCGGGGTCAATCAGCCCCAGCATTTT

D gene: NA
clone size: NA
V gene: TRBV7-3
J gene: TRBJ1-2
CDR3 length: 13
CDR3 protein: CASSSGAGEAYTF
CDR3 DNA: TGTGCCAGCAGCTCCGGGGCAGGGGAGGCCTACACCTTC

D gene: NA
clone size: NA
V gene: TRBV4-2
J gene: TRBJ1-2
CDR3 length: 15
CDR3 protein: CASSQEIGENYGYTF
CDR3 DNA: TGTGCCAGCAGCCAAGAGATAGGGGAAAACTATGGCTACACCTTC

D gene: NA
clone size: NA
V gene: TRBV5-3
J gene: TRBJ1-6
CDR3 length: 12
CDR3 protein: CARSFTRSPLHF
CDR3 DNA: TGTGCCAGAAGCTTCACGAGGTCACCCCTCCACTTT

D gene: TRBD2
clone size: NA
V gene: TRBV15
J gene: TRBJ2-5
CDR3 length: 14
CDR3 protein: CATSRAGVSETQYF
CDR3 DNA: TGTGCCACCAGCAGGGCGGGAGTCTCAGAGACCCAGTACTTC

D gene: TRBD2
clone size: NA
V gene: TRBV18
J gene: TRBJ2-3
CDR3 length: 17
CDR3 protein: CASSPPSRRGGTDTQYF
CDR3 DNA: TGTGCCAGCTCACCACCTTCGAGGCGGGGGGGCACAGATACGCAGTATTTT

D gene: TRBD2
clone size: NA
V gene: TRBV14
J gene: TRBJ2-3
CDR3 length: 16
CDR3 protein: CASSQGLAGRADTQYF
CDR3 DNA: TGTGCCAGCAGCCAAGGACTAGCGGGGCGGGCAGATACGCAGTATTTT

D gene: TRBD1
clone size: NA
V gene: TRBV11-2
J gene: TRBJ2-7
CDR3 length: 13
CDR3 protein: CASSRDRDHEQYF
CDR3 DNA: TGTGCCAGCAGCCGGGACAGGGACCACGAGCAGTACTTC

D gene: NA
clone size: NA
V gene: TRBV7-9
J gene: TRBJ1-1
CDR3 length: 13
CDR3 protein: CASSLTANTEAFF
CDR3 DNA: TGTGCCAGCAGCTTGACGGCTAACACTGAAGCTTTCTTT

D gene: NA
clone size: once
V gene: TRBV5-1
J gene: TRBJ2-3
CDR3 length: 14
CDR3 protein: CASSYEGGSDTQYF
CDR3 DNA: TGCGCCAGCAGCTATGAAGGGGGGTCGGATACGCAGTATTTT

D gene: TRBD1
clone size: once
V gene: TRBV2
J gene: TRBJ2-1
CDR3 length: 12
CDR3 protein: CASSGTGREQFF
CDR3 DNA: TGTGCCAGCAGTGGGACAGGGAGGGAGCAGTTCTTC

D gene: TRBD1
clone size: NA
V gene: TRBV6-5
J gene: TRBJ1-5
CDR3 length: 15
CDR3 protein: CASSMDRAGNQPQHF
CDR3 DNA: TGTGCCAGCAGTATGGACAGGGCTGGCAATCAGCCCCAGCATTTT

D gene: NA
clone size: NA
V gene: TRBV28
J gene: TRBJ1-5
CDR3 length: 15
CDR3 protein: CASTFTGKGDQPQHF
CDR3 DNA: TGTGCCAGCACCTTTACAGGGAAGGGGGATCAGCCCCAGCATTTT

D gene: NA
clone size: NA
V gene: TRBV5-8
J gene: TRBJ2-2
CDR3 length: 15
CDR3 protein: CASIIGVGVGGELFF
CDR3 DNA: TGTGCCAGCATCATCGGGGTCGGGGTAGGCGGGGAGCTGTTTTTT